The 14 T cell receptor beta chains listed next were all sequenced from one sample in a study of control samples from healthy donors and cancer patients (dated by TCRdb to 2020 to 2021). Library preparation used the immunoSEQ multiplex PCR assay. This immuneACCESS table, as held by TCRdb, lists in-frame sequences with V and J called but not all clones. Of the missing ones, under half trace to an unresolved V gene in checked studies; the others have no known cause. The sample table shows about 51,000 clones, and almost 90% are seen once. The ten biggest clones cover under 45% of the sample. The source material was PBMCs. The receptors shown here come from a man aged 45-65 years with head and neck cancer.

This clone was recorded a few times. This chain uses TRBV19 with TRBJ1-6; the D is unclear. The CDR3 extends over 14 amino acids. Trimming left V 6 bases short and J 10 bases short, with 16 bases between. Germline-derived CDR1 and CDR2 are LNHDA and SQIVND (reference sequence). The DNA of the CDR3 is TGTGCCAGTAGCGGTGAGGGCAGTATCTCACCCCTCCACTTT. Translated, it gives CASSGEGSISPLHF.

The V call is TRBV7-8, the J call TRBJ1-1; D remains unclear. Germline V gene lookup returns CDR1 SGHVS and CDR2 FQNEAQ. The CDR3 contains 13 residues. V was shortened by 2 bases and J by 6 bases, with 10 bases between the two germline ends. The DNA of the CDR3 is TGTGCCAGCAGCTTAATTGGCGGGGCTGAAGCTTTCTTT. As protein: CASSLIGGAEAFF.

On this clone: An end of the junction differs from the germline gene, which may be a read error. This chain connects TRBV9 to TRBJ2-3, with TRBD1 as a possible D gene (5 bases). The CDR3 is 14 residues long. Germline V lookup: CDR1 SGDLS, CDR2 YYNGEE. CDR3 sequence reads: CASSVGRATDTQYF. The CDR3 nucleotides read TGTGCCAGCAGCGTAGGCAGAGCGACAGATACACAGTATTTT.

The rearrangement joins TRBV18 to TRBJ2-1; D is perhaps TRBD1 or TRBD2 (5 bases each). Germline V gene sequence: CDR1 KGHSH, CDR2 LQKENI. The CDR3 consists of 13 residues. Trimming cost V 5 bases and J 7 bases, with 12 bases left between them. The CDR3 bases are TGTGCCAGCTCAGGGGGAGTTACAAATGAGCAGTTCTTC. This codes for CASSGGVTNEQFF.

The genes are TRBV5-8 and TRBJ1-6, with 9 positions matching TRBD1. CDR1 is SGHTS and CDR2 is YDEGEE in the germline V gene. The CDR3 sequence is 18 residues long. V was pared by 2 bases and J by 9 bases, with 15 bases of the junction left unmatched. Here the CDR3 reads CASSFSTGGRSLSSPLHF. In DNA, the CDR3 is TGTGCCAGCAGCTTTTCGACAGGGGGACGGTCTTTGTCTTCACCCCTCCACTTT.

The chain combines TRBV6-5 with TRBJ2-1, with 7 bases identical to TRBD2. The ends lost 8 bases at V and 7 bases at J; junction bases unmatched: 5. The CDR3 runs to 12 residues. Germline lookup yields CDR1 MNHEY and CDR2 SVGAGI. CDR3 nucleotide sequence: TGTGCCAGCGGGGGGGAGGAAAATGAGCAGTTCTTC. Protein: CASGGEENEQFF.

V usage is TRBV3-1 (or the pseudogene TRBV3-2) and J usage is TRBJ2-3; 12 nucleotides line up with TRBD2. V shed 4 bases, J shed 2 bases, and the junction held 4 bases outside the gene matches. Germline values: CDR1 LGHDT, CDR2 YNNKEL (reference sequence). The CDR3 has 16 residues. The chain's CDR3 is CASSLTSGGTTDTQYF. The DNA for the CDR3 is TGTGCCAGCAGCCTTACTAGCGGGGGGACCACAGATACGCAGTATTTT.

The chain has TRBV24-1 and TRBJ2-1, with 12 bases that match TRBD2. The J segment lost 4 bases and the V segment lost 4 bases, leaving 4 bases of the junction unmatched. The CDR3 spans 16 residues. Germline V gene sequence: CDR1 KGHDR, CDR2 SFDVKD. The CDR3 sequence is CATSDSGLAGYNEQFF. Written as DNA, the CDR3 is TGTGCCACCAGTGACTCCGGACTAGCGGGATACAATGAGCAGTTCTTC.

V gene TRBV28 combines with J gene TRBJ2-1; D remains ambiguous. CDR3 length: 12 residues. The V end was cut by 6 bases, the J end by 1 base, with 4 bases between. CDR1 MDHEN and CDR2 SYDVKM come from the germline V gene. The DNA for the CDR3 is TGTGCCAGCAGGAGGTCCTACAATGAGCAGTTCTTC. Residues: CASRRSYNEQFF.

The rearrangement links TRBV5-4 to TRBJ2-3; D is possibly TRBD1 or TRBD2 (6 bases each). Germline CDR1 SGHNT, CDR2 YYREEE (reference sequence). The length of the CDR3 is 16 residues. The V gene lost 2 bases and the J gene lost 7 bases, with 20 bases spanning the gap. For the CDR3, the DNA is TGTGCCAGCAGCTTTAATGCCCCCGGGGGCGTACATACGCAGTATTTT. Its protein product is CASSFNAPGGVHTQYF.

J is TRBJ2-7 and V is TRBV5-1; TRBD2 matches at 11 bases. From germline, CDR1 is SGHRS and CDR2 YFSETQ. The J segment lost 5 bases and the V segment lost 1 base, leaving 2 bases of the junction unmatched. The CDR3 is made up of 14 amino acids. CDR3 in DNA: TGCGCCAGCAGCTTGACTAGCGGGAGAGACGAGCAGTACTTC. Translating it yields CASSLTSGRDEQYF.

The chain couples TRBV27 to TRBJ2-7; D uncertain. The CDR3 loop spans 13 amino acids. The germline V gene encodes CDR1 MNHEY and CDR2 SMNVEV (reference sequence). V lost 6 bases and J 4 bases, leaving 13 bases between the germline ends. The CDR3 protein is CASRREAQYEQYF. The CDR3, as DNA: TGTGCCAGCAGAAGGGAAGCACAGTACGAGCAGTACTTC.

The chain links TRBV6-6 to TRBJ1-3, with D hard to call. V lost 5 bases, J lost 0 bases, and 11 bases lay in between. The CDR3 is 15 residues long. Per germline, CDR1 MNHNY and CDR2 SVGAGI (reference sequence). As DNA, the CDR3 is TGTGCCAGCAGTCCGACACTCAGCTCTGGAAACACCATATATTTT. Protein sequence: CASSPTLSSGNTIYF.

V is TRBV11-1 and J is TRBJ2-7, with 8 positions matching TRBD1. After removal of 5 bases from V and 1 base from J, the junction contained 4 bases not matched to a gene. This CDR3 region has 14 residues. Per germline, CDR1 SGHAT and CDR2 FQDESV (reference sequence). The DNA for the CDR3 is TGTGCCAGCAGCACCCGACAGGGGTCCTACGAGCAGTACTTC. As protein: CASSTRQGSYEQYF.